The subject of this entry is one TCR beta chain. As yet, its antigen is unknown. TCRdb re-derived calls from the 5' RACE reads in MiXCR, one entry per CDR3 protein. Of 9,500 to 15,000 distinct CDR3 sequences listed, roughly 51% were seen once; the top ten hold around 12%. Per germline, CDR1 SGHAT and CDR2 FQNNGV. The CDR3 is 17 residues long. Trimming removed 1 base from V and 2 bases from J; junction bases left unmatched: 6. The sorted Tregs were CD4+CD25+CD127-/low cells. Study observations and caveats: The larger cohort examined one V-J beta rearrangement, not whole repertoires.

The source material was tumor-infiltrating Tregs sorted from the breast tumor. The clonotype comes from a female donor with breast cancer. The chain uses TRBV11-2 and TRBJ2-3; TRBD2 matches at 10 bases. The CDR3 region has the DNA TGTGCCAGCAGCTTAGGCAGCGGGAGGGGATTCACAGATACGCAGTATTTT. Encoded protein: CASSLGSGRGFTDTQYF.